These T cell receptor beta chains were read from a single sample in a study of regulatory T cells in long-lasting Graves disease. From the multiplex PCR reads, TCRdb called clonotypes with MiXCR, one entry per CDR3 protein. The data contain under 450,000 distinct CDR3 sequences, approximately 12% of them seen just once; the ten biggest clones take up over 15%. These data also formed part of another study, on T cells in Graves' hyperthyroidism and ophthalmopathy.

The sample in question was peripheral blood mononuclear cells (PBMCs), obtained at new diagnosis, from a patient treated with antithyroid drugs. These receptors came from a woman younger than 30 with Graves disease. The CDR3 runs from the conserved cysteine through the conserved F or W. A D gene is named only where the DNA matches it firmly. Rows may omit the clone size; those that give it use once, few, many or a size class.

>many|TRBJ2-1|.|TRBV9
CASSPYQWTYNEQFF
TGTGCCAGCAGTCCGTATCAGTGGACCTACAATGAGCAGTTCTTC
>.|TRBJ2-3|.|TRBV3-1
CASSSTGRLTDTQYF
TGTGCCAGCAGCTCTACGGGCCGCCTCACAGATACGCAGTATTTT
>many|TRBJ2-1|TRBD2|TRBV10-3
CAISEIAGAYNEQFF
TGTGCCATCAGTGAAATAGCGGGGGCCTACAATGAGCAGTTCTTC
>few|TRBJ2-3|.|TRBV12-5
CASGTGDWGSVKTDTQYF
TGTGCTAGTGGTACTGGCGATTGGGGGTCCGTAAAAACAGATACGCAGTATTTT
>many|TRBJ2-3|.|TRBV13
CASSLVGVAWSTDTQYF
TGTGCCAGCAGCTTAGTTGGGGTAGCGTGGAGCACAGATACGCAGTATTTT
>few|TRBJ2-5|.|TRBV7-2
CASSPRGVSGQETQYF
TGTGCCAGCAGCCCCCGGGGAGTATCGGGGCAGGAGACCCAGTACTTC
>many|TRBJ2-1|.|TRBV12-3/TRBV12-4
CASSLTEGGGFEQFF
TGTGCCAGCAGTTTAACTGAGGGGGGAGGATTTGAGCAGTTCTTC
>many|TRBJ1-3|.|TRBV2
CASSPQAYSGNTIYF
TGTGCCAGCAGTCCACAGGCCTACTCTGGAAACACCATATATTTT
>many|TRBJ1-5|TRBD1|TRBV20-1
CSARLGQGISQPQHF
TGCAGTGCTAGACTGGGACAGGGGATCTCCCAGCCCCAGCATTTT
>many|TRBJ1-1|.|TRBV27
CASSSPPGGRTEAFF
TGTGCCAGCAGTTCCCCCCCGGGGGGCCGGACTGAAGCTTTCTTT
>many|TRBJ2-3|.|TRBV6-1
CASQSRDWGDDTQYF
TGTGCCAGCCAGAGCAGGGATTGGGGGGACGATACGCAGTATTTT
>once|TRBJ2-6|TRBD1|TRBV6-9
CASSYPRQGAKAGANVLTF
TGTGCCAGCAGTTACCCGAGACAGGGGGCTAAAGCTGGGGCCAACGTCCTGACTTTC
>.|TRBJ1-4|TRBD1|TRBV5-1
CASSWLEGANEKLFF
TGCGCCAGCAGCTGGCTCGAGGGGGCGAATGAAAAACTGTTTTTT
>few|TRBJ2-6|.|TRBV7-2
CASSLAKVSSSGANVLTF
TGTGCCAGCAGCTTAGCGAAGGTTTCGAGCTCTGGGGCCAACGTCCTGACTTTC
>few|TRBJ2-3|.|TRBV20-1
CSARDLKNTQYF
TGCAGTGCGCGGGACCTGAAAAATACGCAGTATTTT
>many|TRBJ2-1|TRBD2|TRBV5-5
CASSWEGMYNEQFF
TGTGCCAGCAGCTGGGAGGGCATGTACAATGAGCAGTTCTTC
>many|TRBJ2-1|.|TRBV20-1
CSAREIAAIYNEQFF
TGCAGTGCTAGGGAGATAGCGGCCATATACAATGAGCAGTTCTTC
>many|TRBJ2-5|TRBD1|TRBV7-2
CASSLQYRGTPQETQYF
TGTGCCAGCAGCTTACAATACAGGGGGACACCACAAGAGACCCAGTACTTC
>.|TRBJ1-3|.|TRBV20-1
CSAKDPFSGNTIYF
TGCAGTGCTAAGGATCCGTTTTCTGGAAACACCATATATTTT
>many|TRBJ1-5|.|TRBV7-2
CASRQGWGGLDQPQHF
TGTGCCAGCAGGCAAGGGTGGGGAGGGTTGGATCAGCCCCAGCATTTT
>many|TRBJ2-3|TRBD2|TRBV11-2
CASSSWVTSGTTDTQYF
TGTGCCAGCAGCTCCTGGGTAACTAGCGGTACCACAGATACGCAGTATTTT
>many|TRBJ1-5|.|TRBV3-1
CASSQSGGSNQPQHF
TGTGCCAGCAGCCAGAGCGGAGGTAGCAATCAGCCCCAGCATTTT
>many|TRBJ2-7|.|TRBV20-1
CSATRQNSYEQYF
TGCAGTGCTACCCGGCAGAACTCCTACGAGCAGTACTTC
>many|TRBJ2-1|.|TRBV29-1
CSVDGGRSYNEQFF
TGCAGCGTTGATGGGGGGCGATCCTACAATGAGCAGTTCTTC
>many|TRBJ2-3|TRBD2|TRBV11-2
CASSLTSGEATDTQYF
TGTGCCAGCAGCTTGACTAGCGGAGAAGCCACAGATACGCAGTATTTT
>.|TRBJ1-1|.|TRBV7-9
CASSLVDANTEAFF
TGTGCCAGCAGCTTAGTTGACGCGAACACTGAAGCTTTCTTT
>many|TRBJ2-1|TRBD2|TRBV3-1
CASSPLAGESSYNEQFF
TGTGCCAGCAGCCCACTAGCGGGAGAGAGCTCCTACAATGAGCAGTTCTTC
>many|TRBJ2-2|TRBD1|TRBV20-1
CSAGSWGQPNTGELFF
TGCAGTGCTGGTAGTTGGGGACAGCCTAACACCGGGGAGCTGTTTTTT
>many|TRBJ1-2|TRBD1|TRBV3-1
CASSQAAGGPNYGYTF
TGTGCCAGCAGCCAAGCCGCAGGGGGACCTAACTATGGCTACACCTTC